Below are 16 T cell receptor beta chains sequenced from a single sample in a study of blood T cell repertoires in COVID-19. The protocol was immunoSEQ multiplex PCR, while the TCRdb copy is restricted to in-frame clones and leaves out a portion. The sample gives more than 85,000 clones, roughly 87% of which show up once; more than 4.5% is in the top ten. The sample consisted of peripheral blood. The receptor set was obtained from a woman in her fifties or sixties with COVID-19, enrolled during active disease.

V and J are TRBV5-1 and TRBJ2-7; no firm D call. Germline-derived CDR1 and CDR2 are SGHRS and YFSETQ. Trimming left V 1 base short and J 2 bases short, with 10 bases between. CDR3 length: 14 residues. In DNA form, the CDR3 reads TGCGCCAGCAGCTTGACAGCCTATACCTACGAGCAGTACTTC. Protein product: CASSLTAYTYEQYF.

The chain links TRBV2 to TRBJ2-5; D not certain. Deletions cut 7 bases from V and 1 base from J, with 13 bases between. The CDR3 runs to 14 residues. Germline CDR1 and CDR2: SNHLY and FYNNEI. The chain's CDR3 is CASKPVVTQETQYF. The CDR3, as DNA: TGTGCCAGCAAACCAGTGGTAACCCAAGAGACCCAGTACTTC. Based on the CDR3 plus reference TRBV2 and TRBJ2-5, the full variable domain is EPEVTQTPSHQVTQMGQEVILRCVPISNHLYFYWYRQILGQKVEFLVSFYNNEISEKSEIFDDQFSVERPDGSNFTLKIRSTKLEDSAMYFCASKPVVTQETQYFGPGTRLLVL.

The V and J genes are TRBV7-3 and TRBJ2-4, with 11 bases lining up with TRBD2. Per germline, CDR1 SGHTA and CDR2 FQGTGA. Trimming cost V 5 bases and J 6 bases; bases outside gene matches: 6. The CDR3 has 15 amino acids. DNA for the CDR3: TGTGCCAGCAGCGTCTCCGGGACTAGCGGAAACATTCAGTACTTC. Its translation: CASSVSGTSGNIQYF.

CDR3 DNA sequence: TGTGCCAGCAGCCAGGCCGGGACTAGCGGCTACAATGAGCAGTTCTTC. Translation: CASSQAGTSGYNEQFF. The chain links TRBV7-9 to TRBJ2-1, with 11 bases fitting TRBD2. From germline, CDR1 is SEHNR and CDR2 FQNEAQ (reference sequence). The CDR3 length is 16 residues. J lost 3 bases, V lost 5 bases, and 6 bases had no gene match. The variable domain in full, with the rest retrieved from reference TRBV7-9 and TRBJ2-1, is DTGVSQNPRHKITKRGQNVTFRCDPISEHNRLYWYRQTLGQGPEFLTYFQNEAQLEKSRLLSDRFSAERPKGSFSTLEIQRTEQGDSAMYLCASSQAGTSGYNEQFFGPGTRLTVL.

In this sample, this clone turned up a few times. V usage is TRBV6-5 and J usage is TRBJ2-7; 11 bases line up with TRBD1. The germline V gene has CDR1 MNHEY and CDR2 SVGAGI. The CDR3 has 15 amino acids. Trimming cost V 0 bases and J 3 bases; bases outside gene matches: 1. CDR3 in amino acids: CASSYSGTGGYEQYF. The CDR3 DNA sequence: TGTGCCAGCAGTTACTCCGGGACAGGGGGCTACGAGCAGTACTTC.

The chain employs TRBV2 and TRBJ2-7; D might be TRBD1 (5 bases). Germline-derived CDR1 and CDR2 are SNHLY and FYNNEI. The V and J ends lost 6 bases and 2 bases respectively, with 32 bases between them. This CDR3 has 20 residues. As DNA, the CDR3 is TGTGCCAGCAGGCAGACAGTTTGGGAAAGGACGGGTAGCTCGCCCTACGAGCAGTACTTC. Its translation: CASRQTVWERTGSSPYEQYF. Variable domain in full (rest from reference TRBV2 and TRBJ2-7): EPEVTQTPSHQVTQMGQEVILRCVPISNHLYFYWYRQILGQKVEFLVSFYNNEISEKSEIFDDQFSVERPDGSNFTLKIRSTKLEDSAMYFCASRQTVWERTGSSPYEQYFGPGTRLTVT.

The rearrangement uses TRBV19 and TRBJ2-3, with 11 bases matching TRBD2. Germline-derived CDR1 and CDR2 are LNHDA and SQIVND (reference sequence). CDR3 length: 15 amino acids. V was clipped by 7 bases and J by 3 bases; unmatched bases: 6. CDR3 residues: CASTPLAGATDTQYF. The CDR3 region has the DNA TGTGCCAGTACTCCACTAGCGGGGGCGACAGATACGCAGTATTTT.

The chain has TRBV3-1 (or the pseudogene TRBV3-2) and TRBJ1-5; no clear D. Germline CDR1 LGHDT, CDR2 YNNKEL (reference sequence). The ends were cut back, 0 bases at V and 2 bases at J, with 5 bases in the middle. The CDR3 is 14 residues long. Written as DNA, the CDR3 is TGTGCCAGCAGCCAAGATACGGGCAATCAGCCCCAGCATTTT. This translates into CASSQDTGNQPQHF.

This chain joins TRBV4-1 and TRBJ2-5; D may be TRBD2 (6 bases). Trimming pared 3 bases from V and 3 bases from J, leaving 20 bases between. The CDR3 loop spans 17 amino acids. Looked up from germline, CDR1 is MGHRA and CDR2 is YSYEKL. The CDR3: CASSHPRGTKPEETQYF. Here the CDR3 DNA reads TGCGCCAGCAGCCATCCGCGGGGTACCAAACCAGAAGAGACCCAGTACTTC.

This chain links TRBV3-1 (or the pseudogene TRBV3-2) with TRBJ2-2, with D possibly TRBD2 on 6 matching bases. Deletions cut 0 bases from V and 7 bases from J, with 24 bases between. The CDR3 loop spans 19 amino acids. CDR1 LGHDT and CDR2 YNNKEL come from the germline V gene (reference sequence). Here the CDR3 DNA reads TGTGCCAGCAGCCAAGATGTCAAGGGGAGGAGGGTCCGAGGCGGGGAGCTGTTTTTT. Translating gives CASSQDVKGRRVRGGELFF.

A single count supports this clone. The chain uses TRBV6-1 and TRBJ2-5; 8 nucleotides line up with TRBD1. The V gene's germline CDR1 is MNHNS and CDR2 SASEGT. The junction had 2 bases not matched to a gene; V was cut back by 0 bases and J by 2 bases. CDR3 size: 15 residues. The CDR3 protein is CASSEAWTGQETQYF. As DNA, the CDR3 is TGTGCCAGCAGTGAAGCGTGGACAGGGCAAGAGACCCAGTACTTC.

The chain combines TRBV11-2 with TRBJ2-2; tentatively, D is TRBD1 (6 bases). CDR3 size: 12 residues. CDR1 is SGHAT and CDR2 is FQNNGV in the germline V gene. Trimming removed 3 bases at V and 8 bases at J, with 7 bases between. This CDR3 reads CASSFTGGELFF. The CDR3 coding sequence is TGTGCCAGCAGCTTCACAGGGGGGGAGCTGTTTTTT.

J is TRBJ1-2 and V is TRBV5-4; TRBD1 might be the D (5 bases). Germline CDR1 SGHNT, CDR2 YYREEE (reference sequence). This CDR3 has 12 residues. V shed 4 bases and J shed 4 bases, with 8 bases lying between them. CDR3 amino acids: CASSQDIYGYTF. CDR3 in DNA: TGTGCCAGCAGCCAGGACATCTATGGCTACACCTTC.

This chain uses TRBV18 with TRBJ2-5, with a tentative D call TRBD1 (6 bases). This CDR3 is built from 14 residues. Germline assignment: CDR1 KGHSH and CDR2 LQKENI. The V and J ends lost 1 base and 2 bases respectively, with 8 bases between them. CDR3 amino acids: CASSPQTGQETQYF. The CDR3 DNA follows: TGTGCCAGCTCACCACAGACAGGACAAGAGACCCAGTACTTC.

The chain recombines TRBV4-1 with TRBJ2-3; TRBD2 matches at 7 bases. There are 15 residues in the CDR3. V trimming: 2 bases; J trimming: 5 bases; junction bases outside the gene matches: 7. Germline loops: CDR1 MGHRA, CDR2 YSYEKL. The CDR3 bases are TGCGCCAGCAGCCAACGAAGCGGGGACTTAGATACGCAGTATTTT. It yields the protein CASSQRSGDLDTQYF.

This clone appeared once. The chain employs TRBV9 and TRBJ2-1, with 9 bases fitting TRBD2. Germline trimming cut 0 bases from V and 4 bases from J; bases unmatched to any gene: 8. The CDR3 length is 17 residues. Per the germline V gene, CDR1 is SGDLS and CDR2 is YYNGEE. CDR3 DNA sequence: TGTGCCAGCAGCGTAGCTCTTGGCGGGGGGGGATACAATGAGCAGTTCTTC. This codes for CASSVALGGGGYNEQFF.